A selection of T cell receptor beta chains follows, all from one sample in a study of T-cell memory formation after mild COVID-19. MiXCR, run by TCRdb on the 5' RACE reads, gives a single entry per CDR3 protein. The sample includes roughly 170,000 distinct CDR3 sequences, roughly 18% of them seen just once. The sequenced sample consisted of PBMCs or a T cell subset sorted from them (not recorded which). These receptors all come from a man younger than 35 who had mild COVID-19 (a few samples of this study predate the infection). Cell type and time point are not known. CDR3s include the opening cysteine and the closing phenylalanine or tryptophan. D genes are given only for firm matches. Part of the rows lack a size; the others show once, few, many or a class for expanded clones.

clone size	V gene	CDR3 length	J gene	D gene	CDR3 DNA	CDR3 protein
NA	TRBV18	15	TRBJ1-1	NA	TGTGCCAGCTCACTCAACCTAAATCAGGGTCCTGAAGCTTTCTTT	CASSLNLNQGPEAFF
NA	TRBV9	14	TRBJ1-2	NA	TGTGCCAGCAGCATACAGGACAGCAACTATGGCTACACCTTC	CASSIQDSNYGYTF
NA	TRBV6-5	13	TRBJ2-3	NA	TGTGCCAGCAGTCTAACAGGTTTTGTGGGGCAGTATTTT	CASSLTGFVGQYF
NA	TRBV29-1	12	TRBJ2-1	TRBD1	TGCAGCGTTGAGGGACAGTACAATGAGCAGTTCTTC	CSVEGQYNEQFF
few	TRBV7-2	16	TRBJ2-1	TRBD2	TGTGCCAGCAGCTTAGTGAGCGGGGGGGCTAGGTATGAGCAGTTCTTC	CASSLVSGGARYEQFF
few	TRBV4-3	13	TRBJ2-7	NA	TGCGCCAGCAGCCAACGAGTCCCGGACGAGCAGTACTTC	CASSQRVPDEQYF
NA	TRBV6-1	15	TRBJ2-1	TRBD2	TGTGCCAGCAGTGAACACAGCGGGGGCTTGAATGAGCAGTTCTTC	CASSEHSGGLNEQFF
few	TRBV4-3	18	TRBJ2-2	NA	TGCGCCAGCAGCCGCCCCGTCAGGGGAACAGGAGGCACCGGGGAGCTGTTTTTT	CASSRPVRGTGGTGELFF
NA	TRBV12-3/TRBV12-4	18	TRBJ1-1	NA	TGTGCCAGCAGTTTACGCCGGCGGTACGGGACACGCTACACTGAAGCTTTCTTT	CASSLRRRYGTRYTEAFF
few	TRBV9	16	TRBJ2-7	NA	TGTGCCAGCAGCCCACAACTAGAGCCAAGCTCCTACGAGCAGTACTTC	CASSPQLEPSSYEQYF
NA	TRBV5-1	15	TRBJ1-5	NA	TGCGCCAGCAGCCCCGGTGAGGTTGGCAATCAGCCCCAGCATTTT	CASSPGEVGNQPQHF
NA	TRBV20-1	14	TRBJ2-7	NA	TGCAGTGCTAGAGATCCGGGGGCAACCTACGAGCAGTACTTC	CSARDPGATYEQYF